The 21 T cell receptor beta chains presented below share a single source sample, sequenced in a study of blood T cell repertoires in COVID-19. Produced via immunoSEQ multiplex PCR; TCRdb's table is partial and in-frame only. The data show fewer than 350,000 clones, approximately 89% seen once. The sequencing input was peripheral blood. The source is a woman between 55 and 75 years old with COVID-19, enrolled during active disease.

The rearrangement uses TRBV15 and TRBJ1-4, with 10 nucleotides matching TRBD1. This CDR3 contains 16 residues. CDR1 is LNHNV, CDR2 YYDKDF, per germline (reference sequence). Trimming took 5 bases from V and 0 from J; bases not matched to a gene: 3. CDR3 bases: TGTGCCACCAGCGAGGACAGGGGGGCAACTAATGAAAAACTGTTTTTT. Translating it yields CATSEDRGATNEKLFF.

This chain connects TRBV12-3 or TRBV12-4 to TRBJ2-1; 9 positions match TRBD1. V lost 6 bases, J lost 8 bases, and 5 bases stayed unmatched. The length of the CDR3 is 13 residues. The CDR3: CASSGTGMHEQFF. In DNA form, the CDR3 reads TGTGCCAGCAGCGGGACAGGGATGCATGAGCAGTTCTTC.

In this sample, this clone turned up once. V usage is TRBV7-9 and J usage is TRBJ1-2, with unresolved D. Germline assignment: CDR1 SEHNR and CDR2 FQNEAQ (reference sequence). This CDR3 has 15 amino acids. Between the trimmed V and J ends, which lost 0 bases and 8 bases, there was a span of 16 bases. The CDR3 region is CASSLAAGGSRGYTF. The DNA of the CDR3 is TGTGCCAGCAGCTTAGCGGCGGGAGGCAGTAGAGGCTACACCTTC.

The chain employs TRBV19 and TRBJ1-1; the D is unclear. The CDR3 sequence is 11 residues long. The V and J ends lost 3 bases and 5 bases respectively, with 4 bases between them. Germline lookup yields CDR1 LNHDA and CDR2 SQIVND (reference sequence). The CDR3 is CASSILTEAFF. CDR3 nucleotide sequence: TGTGCCAGTAGTATCCTTACTGAAGCTTTCTTT.

The rearrangement joins TRBV5-1 to TRBJ2-3; 9 nucleotides align to TRBD2. The CDR3 extends over 17 amino acids. V dropped 2 bases and J dropped 3; count of bases not matched to a gene: 10. CDR1 and CDR2 from the germline V gene are SGHRS and YFSETQ. CDR3: CASSLGGGAKVTDTQYF. CDR3 nucleotide sequence: TGCGCCAGCAGCTTAGGCGGGGGGGCGAAAGTGACAGATACGCAGTATTTT.

The chain joins TRBV30 to TRBJ1-6; the D gene is possibly TRBD1 (5 bases). Germline values: CDR1 GTSNPN, CDR2 SVGIG (reference sequence). Between the trimmed V and J ends, which lost 2 bases and 6 bases, there was a span of 8 bases. The CDR3 extends over 13 amino acids. The CDR3 here is CAWSWGLNSPLHF. In nucleotides, the CDR3 is TGTGCCTGGAGTTGGGGACTTAATTCACCCCTCCACTTT.

This chain joins TRBV6-1 and TRBJ2-7; 10 bases are a match to TRBD1. The CDR3 sequence is 15 residues long. V lost 2 bases to trimming and J lost 2 bases; unmatched junction nucleotides: 3. Germline V gene lookup returns CDR1 MNHNS and CDR2 SASEGT. The CDR3 bases are TGTGCCAGCAGTGAACTTGGGACAGGGGCCTACGAGCAGTACTTC. Translation: CASSELGTGAYEQYF.

This chain links TRBV5-5 with TRBJ1-1, with unresolved D. V gave up 0 bases and J gave up 1 base, with 7 bases separating them. This CDR3 spans 14 amino acids. Germline V gene lookup returns CDR1 SGHKS and CDR2 YYEKEE (reference sequence). CDR3 nucleotides: TGTGCCAGCAGCTTGGGCACAGAGAACACTGAAGCTTTCTTT. Its translation is CASSLGTENTEAFF.

Details on this clone: Within the sample, other DNA sequences also encode this same CDR3. The chain has TRBV5-1 and TRBJ1-1; D unresolved. Trimming removed 0 bases from V and 0 bases from J, with 9 bases in between. Germline V gene lookup returns CDR1 SGHRS and CDR2 YFSETQ. This CDR3 comprises 15 residues. Here the CDR3 DNA reads TGCGCCAGCAGCTTGGGGGCGGGGATGAACACTGAAGCTTTCTTT. Protein sequence: CASSLGAGMNTEAFF.

DNA of the CDR3: TGTGCCAGCAGCCCGGGGAGCGGGGACTCGTCAGATACGCAGTATTTT. Amino acid sequence: CASSPGSGDSSDTQYF. The chain couples TRBV5-5 to TRBJ2-3, with 7 nucleotides matching TRBD2. CDR3 length equals 16 residues. Germline loops: CDR1 SGHKS, CDR2 YYEKEE (reference sequence). Losses at the gene ends were 4 bases for V and 4 bases for J; bases not matched to a gene: 12.

V and J are TRBV19 and TRBJ1-1, with a weak D call TRBD1 (6 bases). Trimming removed 7 bases from V and 10 bases from J, with 22 bases in between. This CDR3 has 14 residues. From germline, CDR1 is LNHDA and CDR2 SQIVND (reference sequence). The CDR3: CASTQTGYPLGAFF. Here the CDR3 DNA reads TGTGCCAGTACCCAGACAGGATACCCTCTCGGAGCTTTCTTT. Based on the CDR3 plus reference TRBV19 and TRBJ1-1, the full variable domain is DGGITQSPKYLFRKEGQNVTLSCEQNLNHDAMYWYRQDPGQGLRLIYYSQIVNDFQKGDIAEGYSVSREKKESFPLTVTSAQKNPTAFYLCASTQTGYPLGAFFGQGTRLTVV.

The chain uses TRBV28 and TRBJ1-1, with 8 bases fitting TRBD1. Per the germline V gene, CDR1 is MDHEN and CDR2 is SYDVKM. The CDR3 consists of 16 residues. Losses at the gene ends were 5 bases for V and 0 bases for J; bases not matched to a gene: 8. The CDR3 loop is CASSPRGTGMNTEAFF. The DNA of the CDR3 is TGTGCCAGCAGTCCACGAGGGACAGGCATGAACACTGAAGCTTTCTTT.

V gene TRBV7-9 combines with J gene TRBJ1-2; 10 nucleotides match TRBD1. CDR3 length equals 15 residues. Germline V gene lookup returns CDR1 SEHNR and CDR2 FQNEAQ (reference sequence). V lost 5 bases, J lost 4 bases, and 7 bases stayed unmatched. The CDR3 region has the DNA TGTGCCAGCAGCCTGACAGGGGGCGCAGGCTATGGCTACACCTTC. Translation: CASSLTGGAGYGYTF. The full variable domain, in which reference TRBV7-9 and TRBJ1-2 provide the parts outside the CDR3, is DTGVSQNPRHKITKRGQNVTFRCDPISEHNRLYWYRQTLGQGPEFLTYFQNEAQLEKSRLLSDRFSAERPKGSFSTLEIQRTEQGDSAMYLCASSLTGGAGYGYTFGSGTRLTVV.

This chain uses TRBV2 with TRBJ2-3; D might be TRBD2 (5 bases). V was clipped by 2 bases and J by 6 bases, with 9 bases between them. The CDR3 contains 13 residues. Germline V gene sequence: CDR1 SNHLY, CDR2 FYNNEI. This chain's CDR3 is CASSESGLDTQYF. CDR3 in DNA: TGTGCCAGCAGTGAATCGGGGTTGGATACGCAGTATTTT.

This chain joins TRBV24-1 and TRBJ2-1; the match to TRBD2 covers 13 bases. The CDR3 has 18 residues. Trimming took 4 bases from V and 2 from J; bases not matched to a gene: 7. The germline gives CDR1 KGHDR, CDR2 SFDVKD. The CDR3 bases are TGTGCCACCAGTGACCCCCGGACTAGCGGGGGTACCTACAATGAGCAGTTCTTC. Translated: CATSDPRTSGGTYNEQFF.

This chain uses TRBV4-1 with TRBJ1-3; 9 bases line up with TRBD1. The CDR3 runs to 17 residues. Germline assignment: CDR1 MGHRA and CDR2 YSYEKL. V was pared by 3 bases and J by 2 bases, with 8 bases of the junction left unmatched. The CDR3 DNA reads TGCGCCAGCAGCCACCACAGGGGGCGCGTAACTGGAAACACCATATATTTT. This encodes CASSHHRGRVTGNTIYF.

This clone was seen only once. This chain connects TRBV7-3 to TRBJ1-2, with 7 bases fitting TRBD1. The V and J ends lost 3 bases and 7 bases, in that order; junction bases with no gene match: 2. Germline CDR1 is SGHTA and CDR2 is FQGTGA. This CDR3 spans 12 amino acids. The CDR3 protein is CASSFPGGGYTF. CDR3 in DNA: TGTGCCAGCAGCTTCCCAGGGGGTGGCTACACCTTC.

The V gene is TRBV5-1, the J gene TRBJ2-7; no clear D. CDR3 length: 15 amino acids. Germline CDR1 SGHRS, CDR2 YFSETQ. The V end was cut by 0 bases, the J end by 5 bases, with 15 bases between. The CDR3 is CASSLARISSDEQYF. As DNA, the CDR3 is TGCGCCAGCAGCTTGGCCAGGATTAGTTCGGACGAGCAGTACTTC.

The chain links TRBV5-1 to TRBJ1-1; 9 bases are shared with TRBD1. V lost 6 bases, J lost 1 base, and 7 bases stayed unmatched. Germline V gene lookup returns CDR1 SGHRS and CDR2 YFSETQ. This CDR3 is 15 amino acids long. The CDR3 loop is CASKPRQGENTEAFF. The CDR3 DNA reads as TGCGCCAGCAAACCTAGACAGGGGGAGAACACTGAAGCTTTCTTT.

The gene calls are TRBV5-1 and TRBJ1-2, with a tentative D call TRBD1 (6 bases). With 5 bases removed from V and 4 bases from J, the gap between germline ends came to 9 bases. The germline V gene has CDR1 SGHRS and CDR2 YFSETQ. The CDR3 has 12 amino acids. CDR3 bases: TGCGCCAGCAGTGGGGACACCTATGGCTACACCTTC. Amino acids: CASSGDTYGYTF.

The CDR3 DNA reads as TGCGCCAGCAGCCCCCAGACAGGATCTATGGTGGACGGCTACACCTTC. As protein: CASSPQTGSMVDGYTF. The chain has TRBV4-1 and TRBJ1-2, with D possibly matching TRBD1 (6 bases). This CDR3 region has 16 residues. V dropped 4 bases and J dropped 8 bases, with 23 bases sitting between them. Germline V gene data show CDR1 as MGHRA and CDR2 as YSYEKL.